This TCR beta chain is drawn from a study of T cell responses to AZD1222 COVID-19 vaccine. Study conclusions and caveats: Once two AZD1222 doses were given, Spike-specific TCR breadth and depth went up. Donors were chiefly white British, with a greater number of females, and clonal diversity was perhaps underestimated. Among AZD1222 vaccinees, only six were seropositive at baseline.

The CDR3 runs 16 residues. Germline loops: CDR1 SGHNT, CDR2 YYREEE (reference sequence). V was cut by 4 bases and J by 2 bases, with 18 bases left in between. Libraries were prepared by immunoSEQ multiplex PCR; TCRdb keeps only in-frame clonotypes and omits some of them. The sample records 160,000 or so clones, 90% being singletons. With regard to this clone: Its antigen is still unknown.

V gene TRBV5-4 combines with J gene TRBJ2-5; weak D call: TRBD2 (6 bases). The sequenced sample was peripheral blood, obtained on day 0 of AZD1222 vaccination. This receptor was identified in an adult in good health. CDR3 nucleotides: TGTGCCAGCAGCCCAAAGGAGGGGTGGCGACAAGAGACCCAGTACTTC. Its protein is CASSPKEGWRQETQYF.